This record concerns one T cell receptor (beta chain) sequence. The antigen remains undetermined. The ends were cut back, 5 bases at V and 4 bases at J, with 15 bases in the middle. The CDR3 is made up of 15 amino acids. Looked up from germline, CDR1 is SGHTA and CDR2 is FQGTGA. This record belongs to a study of beta chain features in type 1 diabetes. Study-level information: Cells sorted and examined across all samples totaled approximately 100,000,000.

Overall study findings and caveats: Shorter TCRB CDR3s, moderately but significantly so, were found in Type 1 diabetes patients in all four CD4+ subsets. Type 1 diabetes patients showed fewer insertions and more deletions at VDJ junctions.

Expressed TCRB transcripts were sequenced because the entire RNA isolate underwent reverse transcription. The table came from immunoSEQ multiplex PCR; TCRdb's copy has only in-frame clones and leaves some out. The sample yields 430,000 or so clones, 9.5% to 12% seen once. CD45RO/CCR7/CD25/CD127/CD95/CD27 staining was used to isolate CD4+ naive, central memory, regulatory and stem cell-like memory cells by sorting. The sequenced material came from naive CD4+ T cells from blood. The gene calls are TRBV7-3 and TRBJ2-1, with D perhaps assigned TRBD1 or TRBD2 (5 bases each). The sequence was obtained from a woman between 18 and 30 years old in good health. The CDR3 here is CASSKSGTSYNEQFF. CDR3 nucleotides: TGTGCCAGCAGCAAATCCGGGACCAGTTACAATGAGCAGTTCTTC.